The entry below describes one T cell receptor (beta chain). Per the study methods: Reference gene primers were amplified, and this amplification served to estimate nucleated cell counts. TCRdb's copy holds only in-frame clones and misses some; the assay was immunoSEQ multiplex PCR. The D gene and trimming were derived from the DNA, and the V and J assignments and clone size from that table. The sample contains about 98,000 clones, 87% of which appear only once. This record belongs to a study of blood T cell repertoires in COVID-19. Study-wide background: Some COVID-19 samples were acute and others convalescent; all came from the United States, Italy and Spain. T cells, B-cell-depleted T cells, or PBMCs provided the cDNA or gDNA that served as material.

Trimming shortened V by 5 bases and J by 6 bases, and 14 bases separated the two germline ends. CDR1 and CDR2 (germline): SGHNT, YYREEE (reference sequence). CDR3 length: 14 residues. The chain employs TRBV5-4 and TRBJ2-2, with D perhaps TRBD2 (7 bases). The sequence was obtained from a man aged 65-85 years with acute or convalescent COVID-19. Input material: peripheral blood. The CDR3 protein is CASRLWGGPGELFF. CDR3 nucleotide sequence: TGTGCCAGCAGACTTTGGGGGGGCCCCGGGGAGCTGTTTTTT.